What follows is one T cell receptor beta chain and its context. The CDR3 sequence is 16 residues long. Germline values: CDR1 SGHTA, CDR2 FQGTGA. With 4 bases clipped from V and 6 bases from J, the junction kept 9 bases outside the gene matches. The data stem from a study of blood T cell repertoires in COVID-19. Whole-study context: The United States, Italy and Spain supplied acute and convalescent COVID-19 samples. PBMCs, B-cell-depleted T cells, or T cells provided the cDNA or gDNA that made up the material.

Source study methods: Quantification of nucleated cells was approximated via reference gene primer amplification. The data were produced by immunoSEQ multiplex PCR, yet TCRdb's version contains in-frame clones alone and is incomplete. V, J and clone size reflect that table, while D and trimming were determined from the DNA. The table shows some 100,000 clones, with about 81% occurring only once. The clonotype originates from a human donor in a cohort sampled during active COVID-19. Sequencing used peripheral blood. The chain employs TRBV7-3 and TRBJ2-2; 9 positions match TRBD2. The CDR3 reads CASSSTGGGGPGELFF. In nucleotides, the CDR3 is TGTGCCAGCAGCTCGACTGGCGGGGGGGGCCCCGGGGAGCTGTTTTTT.